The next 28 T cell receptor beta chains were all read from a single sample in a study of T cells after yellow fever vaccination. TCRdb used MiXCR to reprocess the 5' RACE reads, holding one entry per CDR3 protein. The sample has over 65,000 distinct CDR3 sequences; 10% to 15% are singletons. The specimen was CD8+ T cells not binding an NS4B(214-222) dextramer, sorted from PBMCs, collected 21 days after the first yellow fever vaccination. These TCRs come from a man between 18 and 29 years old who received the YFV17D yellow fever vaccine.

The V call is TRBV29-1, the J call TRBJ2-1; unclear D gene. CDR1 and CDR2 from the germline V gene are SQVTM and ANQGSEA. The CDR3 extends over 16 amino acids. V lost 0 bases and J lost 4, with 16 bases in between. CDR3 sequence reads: CSVEDNFAKLYNEQFF. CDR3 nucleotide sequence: TGCAGCGTTGAAGATAATTTCGCCAAATTGTACAATGAGCAGTTCTTC.

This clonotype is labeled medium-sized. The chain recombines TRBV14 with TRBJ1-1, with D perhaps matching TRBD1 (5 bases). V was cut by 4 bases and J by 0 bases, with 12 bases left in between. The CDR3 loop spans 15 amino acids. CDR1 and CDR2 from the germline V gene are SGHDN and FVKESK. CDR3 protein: CASSRGGALNTEAFF. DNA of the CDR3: TGTGCCAGCAGCCGGGGAGGGGCTTTGAACACTGAAGCTTTCTTT.

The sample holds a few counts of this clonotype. CDR3 protein: CASSLKGHFGYTF. DNA for the CDR3: TGTGCCAGCAGCTTAAAGGGACATTTCGGCTACACCTTC. J is TRBJ1-2 and V is TRBV7-8; D possibly corresponds to TRBD1 (6 bases). Trimming shortened V by 2 bases and J by 8 bases, and 12 bases separated the two germline ends. Germline V lookup: CDR1 SGHVS, CDR2 FQNEAQ. The CDR3 is made up of 13 amino acids.

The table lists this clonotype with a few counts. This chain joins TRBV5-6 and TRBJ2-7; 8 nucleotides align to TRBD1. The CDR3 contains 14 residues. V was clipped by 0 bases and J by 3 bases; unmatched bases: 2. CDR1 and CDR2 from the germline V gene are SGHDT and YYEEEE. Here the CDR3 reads CASSLGGTGYEQYV. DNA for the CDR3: TGTGCCAGCAGCTTGGGGGGGACAGGCTACGAGCAGTACGTC.

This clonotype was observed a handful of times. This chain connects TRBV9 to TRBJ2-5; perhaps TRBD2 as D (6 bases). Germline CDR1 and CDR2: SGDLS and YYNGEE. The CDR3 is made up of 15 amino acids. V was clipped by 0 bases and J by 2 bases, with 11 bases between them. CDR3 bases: TGTGCCAGCAGCGTAGCTACGGGGGAACAAGAGACCCAGTACTTC. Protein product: CASSVATGEQETQYF.

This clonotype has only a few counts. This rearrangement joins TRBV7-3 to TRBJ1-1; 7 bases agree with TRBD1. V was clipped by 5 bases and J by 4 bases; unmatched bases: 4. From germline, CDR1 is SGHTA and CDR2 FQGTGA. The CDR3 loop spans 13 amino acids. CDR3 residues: CASSAGTVTEAFF. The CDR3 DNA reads TGTGCCAGCAGCGCCGGGACAGTCACTGAAGCTTTCTTT.

The CDR3 loop reads CASSFVAGYTF. The CDR3 DNA sequence: TGTGCCAGCAGCTTCGTTGCGGGCTACACCTTC. The chain uses TRBV5-6 and TRBJ1-2, with no clear D. Trimming left V 2 bases short and J 8 bases short, with 7 bases between. This CDR3 comprises 11 residues. The germline V gene encodes CDR1 SGHDT and CDR2 YYEEEE.

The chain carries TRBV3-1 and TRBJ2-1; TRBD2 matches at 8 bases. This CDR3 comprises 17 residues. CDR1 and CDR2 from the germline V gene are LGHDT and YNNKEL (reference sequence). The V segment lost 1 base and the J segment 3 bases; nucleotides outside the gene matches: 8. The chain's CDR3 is CASSQGSQRGGYNEQFF. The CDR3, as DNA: TGTGCCAGCAGCCAAGGAAGTCAACGGGGGGGCTACAATGAGCAGTTCTTC.

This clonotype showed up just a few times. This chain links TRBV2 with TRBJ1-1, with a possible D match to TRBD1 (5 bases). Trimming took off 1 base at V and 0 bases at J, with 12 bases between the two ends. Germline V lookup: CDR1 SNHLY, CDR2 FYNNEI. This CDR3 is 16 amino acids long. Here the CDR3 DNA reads TGTGCCAGCAGTGAAGTTCAGGGAGGATTGAACACTGAAGCTTTCTTT. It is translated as CASSEVQGGLNTEAFF.

CDR3 sequence: CASSLRGDREHNEQFF. DNA for the CDR3: TGCGCCAGCAGCCTTAGAGGGGACAGGGAACACAATGAGCAGTTCTTC. The genes are TRBV4-1 and TRBJ2-1, with 9 bases aligning to TRBD1. J was trimmed by 5 bases and V by 4 bases; bases with no gene match: 9. The CDR3 has 16 residues. Germline lookup yields CDR1 MGHRA and CDR2 YSYEKL.

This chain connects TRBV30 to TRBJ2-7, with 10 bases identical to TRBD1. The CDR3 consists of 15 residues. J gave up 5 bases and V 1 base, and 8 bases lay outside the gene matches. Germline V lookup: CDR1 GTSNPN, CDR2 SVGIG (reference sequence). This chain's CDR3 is CAWSGRDRGFHEQYF. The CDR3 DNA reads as TGTGCCTGGAGTGGCCGGGACAGGGGTTTCCACGAGCAGTACTTC.

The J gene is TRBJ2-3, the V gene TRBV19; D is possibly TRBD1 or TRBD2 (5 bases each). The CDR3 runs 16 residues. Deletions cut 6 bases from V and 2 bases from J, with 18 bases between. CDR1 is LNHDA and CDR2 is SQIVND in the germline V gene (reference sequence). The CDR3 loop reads CASSQGPPTLTDTQYF. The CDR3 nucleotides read TGTGCCAGTAGCCAGGGACCCCCAACACTCACAGATACGCAGTATTTT.

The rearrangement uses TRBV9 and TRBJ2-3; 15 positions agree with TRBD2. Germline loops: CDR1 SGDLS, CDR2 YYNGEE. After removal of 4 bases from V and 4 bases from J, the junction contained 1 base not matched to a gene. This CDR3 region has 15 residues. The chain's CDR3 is CASSWTSGGADTQYF. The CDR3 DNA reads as TGTGCCAGCAGCTGGACTAGCGGGGGGGCAGATACGCAGTATTTT.

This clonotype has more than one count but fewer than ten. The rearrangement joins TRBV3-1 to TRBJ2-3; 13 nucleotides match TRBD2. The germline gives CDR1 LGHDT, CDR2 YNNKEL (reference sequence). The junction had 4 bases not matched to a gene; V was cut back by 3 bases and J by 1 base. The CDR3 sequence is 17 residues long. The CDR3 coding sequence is TGTGCCAGCAGCCACTGGACTAGCGGGGGAGGCACAGATACGCAGTATTTT. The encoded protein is CASSHWTSGGGTDTQYF.

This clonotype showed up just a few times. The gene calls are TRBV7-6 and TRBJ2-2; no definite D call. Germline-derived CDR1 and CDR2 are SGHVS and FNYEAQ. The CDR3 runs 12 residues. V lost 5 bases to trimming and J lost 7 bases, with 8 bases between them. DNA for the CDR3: TGTGCCAGCAGCCCCAAGGTCGGGGAGCTGTTTTTT. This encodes CASSPKVGELFF.

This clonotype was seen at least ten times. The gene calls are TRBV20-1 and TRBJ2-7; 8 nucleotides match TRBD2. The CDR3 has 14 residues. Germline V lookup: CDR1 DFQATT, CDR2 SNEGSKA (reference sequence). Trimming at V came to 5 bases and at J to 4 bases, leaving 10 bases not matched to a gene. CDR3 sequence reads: CSARRSGGDYEQYV. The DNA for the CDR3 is TGCAGTGCTCGTAGAAGCGGGGGAGATTACGAGCAGTACGTC.

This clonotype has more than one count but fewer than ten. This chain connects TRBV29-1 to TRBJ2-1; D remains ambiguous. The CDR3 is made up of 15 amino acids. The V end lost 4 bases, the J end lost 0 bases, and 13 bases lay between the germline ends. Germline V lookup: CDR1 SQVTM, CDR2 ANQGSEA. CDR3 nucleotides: TGCAGCGTTGCAGGAACGGCGAGCTCCTACAATGAGCAGTTCTTC. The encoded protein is CSVAGTASSYNEQFF.

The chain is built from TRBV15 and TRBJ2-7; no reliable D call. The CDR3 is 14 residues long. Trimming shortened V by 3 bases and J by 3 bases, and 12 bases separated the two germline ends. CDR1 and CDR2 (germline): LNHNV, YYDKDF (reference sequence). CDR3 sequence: CATSSPSRIYEQYV. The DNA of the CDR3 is TGTGCCACCAGCAGCCCGTCCCGTATCTACGAGCAGTACGTC.

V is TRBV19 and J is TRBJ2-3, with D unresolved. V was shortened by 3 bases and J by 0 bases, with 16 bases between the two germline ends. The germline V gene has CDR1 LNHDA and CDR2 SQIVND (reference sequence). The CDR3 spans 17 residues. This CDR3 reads CASSISPPVLSTDTQYF. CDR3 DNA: TGTGCCAGTAGTATTAGTCCCCCAGTCCTAAGCACAGATACGCAGTATTTT. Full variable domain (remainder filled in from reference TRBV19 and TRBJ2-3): DGGITQSPKYLFRKEGQNVTLSCEQNLNHDAMYWYRQDPGQGLRLIYYSQIVNDFQKGDIAEGYSVSREKKESFPLTVTSAQKNPTAFYLCASSISPPVLSTDTQYFGPGTRLTVL.

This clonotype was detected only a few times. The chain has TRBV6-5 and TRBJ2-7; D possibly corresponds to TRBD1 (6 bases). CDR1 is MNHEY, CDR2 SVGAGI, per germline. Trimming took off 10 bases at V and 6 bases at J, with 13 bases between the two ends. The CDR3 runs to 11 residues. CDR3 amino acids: CATMGAGEQYF. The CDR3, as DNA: TGTGCCACGATGGGGGCAGGCGAGCAGTACTTC.

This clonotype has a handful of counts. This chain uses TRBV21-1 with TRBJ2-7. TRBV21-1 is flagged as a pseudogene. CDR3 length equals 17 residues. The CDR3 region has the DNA TGTGCCAGCAGCAAAGCCCAAAGATCGCATAGCTCCTACGAGCAGTACTTC. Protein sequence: CASSKAQRSHSSYEQYF.

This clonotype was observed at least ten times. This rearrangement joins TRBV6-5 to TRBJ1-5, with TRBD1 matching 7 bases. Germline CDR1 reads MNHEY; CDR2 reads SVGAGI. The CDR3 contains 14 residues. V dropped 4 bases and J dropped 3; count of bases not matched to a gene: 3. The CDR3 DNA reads TGTGCCAGCAGTTCGGGACAGTTCAATCAGCCCCAGCATTTT. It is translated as CASSSGQFNQPQHF.

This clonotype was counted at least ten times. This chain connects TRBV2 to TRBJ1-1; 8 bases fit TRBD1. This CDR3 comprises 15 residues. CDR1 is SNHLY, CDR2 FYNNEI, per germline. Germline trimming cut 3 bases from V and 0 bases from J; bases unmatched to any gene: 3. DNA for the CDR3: TGTGCCAGCAGTGACCGGACAGGGCTGAACACTGAAGCTTTCTTT. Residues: CASSDRTGLNTEAFF.

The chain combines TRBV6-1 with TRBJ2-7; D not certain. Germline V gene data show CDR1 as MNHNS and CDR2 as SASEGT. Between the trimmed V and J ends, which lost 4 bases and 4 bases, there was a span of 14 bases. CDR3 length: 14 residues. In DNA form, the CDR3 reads TGTGCCAGCAGTGTCTTCGGGCAGTTGTACGAGCAGTACTTC. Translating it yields CASSVFGQLYEQYF.

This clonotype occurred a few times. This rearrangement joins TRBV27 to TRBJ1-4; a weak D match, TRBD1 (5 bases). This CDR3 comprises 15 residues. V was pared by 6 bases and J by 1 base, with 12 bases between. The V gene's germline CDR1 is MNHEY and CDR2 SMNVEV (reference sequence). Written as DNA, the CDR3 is TGTGCCAGCAGAGACAGCTCCGGAACTAATGAAAAACTGTTTTTT. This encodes CASRDSSGTNEKLFF.

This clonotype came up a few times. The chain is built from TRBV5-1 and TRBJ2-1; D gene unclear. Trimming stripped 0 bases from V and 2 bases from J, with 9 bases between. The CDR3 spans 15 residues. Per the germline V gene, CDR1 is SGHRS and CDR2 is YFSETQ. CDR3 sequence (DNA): TGCGCCAGCAGCTTGGCCGAACTCACCTACAATGAGCAGTTCTTC. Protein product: CASSLAELTYNEQFF.

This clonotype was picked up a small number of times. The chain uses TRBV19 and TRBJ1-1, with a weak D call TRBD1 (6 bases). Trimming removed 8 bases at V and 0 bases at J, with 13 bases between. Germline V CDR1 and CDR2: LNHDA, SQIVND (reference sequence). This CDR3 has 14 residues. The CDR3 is CASHQGYMNTEAFF. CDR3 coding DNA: TGTGCCAGTCATCAGGGGTACATGAACACTGAAGCTTTCTTT.

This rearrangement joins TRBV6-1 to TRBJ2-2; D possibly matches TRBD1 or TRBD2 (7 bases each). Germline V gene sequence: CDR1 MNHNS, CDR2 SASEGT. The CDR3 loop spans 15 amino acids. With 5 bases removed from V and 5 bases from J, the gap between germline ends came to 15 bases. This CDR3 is CASSTAQGGTGELFF. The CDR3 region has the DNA TGTGCCAGCAGTACAGCTCAGGGGGGGACCGGGGAGCTGTTTTTT.